This T cell receptor beta chain was captured by sequencing in a study of T cell responses to AZD1222 COVID-19 vaccine. Trimming took off 4 bases at V and 9 bases at J, with 19 bases between the two ends. This CDR3 has 15 amino acids. Germline CDR1 and CDR2: LNHDA and SQIVND (reference sequence). As to this clone: Its antigen is unknown.

The table came from immunoSEQ multiplex PCR; TCRdb's copy has only in-frame clones and leaves some out. Of about 120,000 clones in the sample, approximately 93% were seen once. General study results and limits: The sample set comprised mostly white British donors with more females, and clonal diversity was possibly underestimated. There were vaccine-associated CD4 TCRs across spike, dominant at 160-218 and 743-854. The number of AZD1222 recipients seropositive at baseline was only 6 or 7. Compared with day 0, the breadth and depth of the Spike-specific TCR repertoire rose significantly after two doses of AZD1222.

The sample was peripheral blood, taken on day 0 of AZD1222 vaccination. The source of this sequence is an adult in good health. This chain connects TRBV19 to TRBJ1-5; D gene uncertain. CDR3 residues: CASSTDTYPPSPQHF. The DNA for the CDR3 is TGTGCCAGTAGTACCGACACTTACCCGCCGTCGCCCCAGCATTTT.